These 12 T cell receptor beta chains share one sample of origin, sequenced in a study of blood T cell repertoires in COVID-19. Some clones are missing from TCRdb's copy, which holds only in-frame ones; the method was immunoSEQ multiplex PCR. The sample has about 180,000 clones; 85% to 90% are singletons. The sequencing sample was made of peripheral blood. The receptors come from a woman aged 70 to 79 with COVID-19, enrolled during active disease.

The chain joins TRBV5-6 to TRBJ2-7, with D perhaps matching TRBD1 (5 bases). The V gene's germline CDR1 is SGHDT and CDR2 YYEEEE. This CDR3 contains 13 residues. Trimming took 7 bases from V and 2 from J, leaving 13 bases between them. In nucleotides, the CDR3 is TGTGCCAGCGAGCGAACAGGTACCTACGAGCAGTACTTC. It translates to CASERTGTYEQYF.

The rearrangement uses TRBV9 and TRBJ1-3; 7 bases match TRBD1. Germline CDR1 SGDLS, CDR2 YYNGEE. CDR3 size: 15 residues. V was pared by 4 bases and J by 0 bases, with 4 bases of the junction left unmatched. The chain's CDR3 is CASSRQGLSGNTIYF. The CDR3 DNA reads as TGTGCCAGCAGCCGACAGGGTCTCTCTGGAAACACCATATATTTT.

In its sample, this clone was seen a few times. The genes are TRBV12-3 or TRBV12-4 and TRBJ2-2, with D possibly TRBD2 on 7 matching bases. The CDR3 has 13 residues. The V end was cut by 6 bases, the J end by 7 bases, with 12 bases between. CDR3: CASSPRGGGELFF. The CDR3 bases are TGTGCCAGCAGCCCAAGGGGGGGCGGGGAGCTGTTTTTT.

V and J are TRBV5-1 and TRBJ2-5, with unresolved D. Looked up from germline, CDR1 is SGHRS and CDR2 is YFSETQ. The V end was cut by 5 bases, the J end by 13 bases, with 21 bases between. The CDR3 covers 13 residues. CDR3 in DNA: TGCGCCAGCAGAGGAAATTACCCGGGTTTCGGGTACTTC. This sequence encodes CASRGNYPGFGYF.

In its sample, this clone was seen once. This chain connects TRBV27 to TRBJ1-5, with TRBD1 as a possible D gene (6 bases). Germline V CDR1 and CDR2: MNHEY, SMNVEV (reference sequence). The V gene lost 3 bases and the J gene lost 3 bases, with 15 bases spanning the gap. The CDR3 is 16 residues long. This chain's CDR3 is CASSFRGQRFNQPQHF. The CDR3 DNA reads TGTGCCAGCAGTTTTAGAGGACAGAGATTCAATCAGCCCCAGCATTTT.

The V gene is TRBV5-4, the J gene TRBJ1-2; TRBD1 might be the D (5 bases). CDR3 size: 13 residues. Germline assignment: CDR1 SGHNT and CDR2 YYREEE (reference sequence). V dropped 5 bases and J dropped 7 bases, with 15 bases sitting between them. CDR3 DNA: TGTGCCAGCAGACTGGGGGGGACCGCTGGCTACACCTTC. It codes for CASRLGGTAGYTF.

V is TRBV18 and J is TRBJ2-5, with 12 bases lining up with TRBD2. V lost 0 bases and J lost 4; bases outside the gene matches: 0. Germline V gene lookup returns CDR1 KGHSH and CDR2 LQKENI. The CDR3 loop spans 15 amino acids. CDR3 in amino acids: CASSPPGLAGETQYF. The CDR3 DNA is TGTGCCAGCTCACCACCGGGACTAGCGGGAGAGACCCAGTACTTC.

This chain links TRBV7-9 with TRBJ2-1; weak D call: TRBD1 (5 bases). The CDR3 length is 13 residues. Trimming left V 1 base short and J 8 bases short, with 9 bases between. CDR1 and CDR2 (germline): SEHNR, FQNEAQ (reference sequence). The CDR3 DNA reads as TGTGCCAGCAGCTTAGGCCAGGGCTATGAGCAGTTCTTC. It specifies CASSLGQGYEQFF.

Points on this clone: Relative to the germline gene, one junction end is altered; a read error may explain this. The chain employs TRBV11-3 and TRBJ2-5; 8 bases map to TRBD2. Germline CDR1 is SGHNT and CDR2 is YENEEA. This CDR3 contains 14 residues. CDR3 region: CAGSSGGVMQTQYF. The DNA for the CDR3 is TGTGCCGGCAGCTCCGGGGGGGTCATGCAGACCCAGTACTTC. The complete variable domain, with remaining parts taken from reference TRBV11-3 and TRBJ2-5, reads EAGVVQSPRYKIIEKKQPVAFWCNPISGHNTLYWYLQNLGQGPELLIRYENEEAVDDSQLPKDRFSAERLKGVDSTLKIQPAELGDSAVYLCAGSSGGVMQTQYFGPGTRLLVL.

In this sample, this clone turned up a few times. The chain combines TRBV3-1 (or the pseudogene TRBV3-2) with TRBJ2-7; D is ambiguous. There are 13 residues in the CDR3. Deletions cut 0 bases from V and 3 bases from J, with 6 bases between. CDR1 LGHDT and CDR2 YNNKEL come from the germline V gene (reference sequence). CDR3 coding DNA: TGTGCCAGCAGCCAAGAGAGGAGCTACGAGCAGTACTTC. This translates into CASSQERSYEQYF.

The chain combines TRBV28 with TRBJ2-7, with 9 positions matching TRBD1. The CDR3 length is 15 residues. CDR1 and CDR2 from the germline V gene are MDHEN and SYDVKM. Trimming took 5 bases from V and 4 from J; bases not matched to a gene: 9. CDR3 DNA: TGTGCCAGCAGTGGCGCCGGGACAGGGCTATACGAGCAGTACTTC. It encodes CASSGAGTGLYEQYF.

The chain links TRBV20-1 to TRBJ2-3; 8 bases are a match to TRBD1. This CDR3 spans 11 amino acids. Per germline, CDR1 DFQATT and CDR2 SNEGSKA (reference sequence). The CDR3 DNA sequence: TGCAGCGGGACAGGCGCAGATACGCAGTATTTT. Translated: CSGTGADTQYF.